A selection of T cell receptor beta chains follows, all from one sample in a study of T cell responses to AZD1222 COVID-19 vaccine. Measured with immunoSEQ multiplex PCR; TCRdb has only the in-frame clones, and not every one. Of 75,000 to 100,000 clones detected, 85% to 90% appear once; the ten largest clones hold less than 3.5%. Sequencing used peripheral blood, obtained on day 0 of AZD1222 vaccination. Receptors were obtained from an adult in good health. Both conserved end residues are part of each CDR3. The D gene is left open where the match is weak. Expanded clones are given a class, and other clones once, few, many or no size at all.

D: -
V: TRBV15
J: TRBJ1-4
size: few
DNA: TGTGCCACCAGGGGCCGGGGGAACTCTTATGAAAAACTGTTTTTT
CDR3: CATRGRGNSYEKLFF

D: -
V: TRBV5-5
J: TRBJ2-7
size: -
DNA: TGTGCCAGCAGCTTGACAGGGTATTTCAACGAGCAGTACTTC
CDR3: CASSLTGYFNEQYF

D: TRBD1
V: TRBV6-5
J: TRBJ1-2
size: -
DNA: TGTGCCAGCAGTTACTCCGGACAGGCTGAATATGGCTACACCTTC
CDR3: CASSYSGQAEYGYTF

D: -
V: TRBV7-9
J: TRBJ1-3
size: -
DNA: TGTGCCAGCAGCTTAGGAGGGGTCCCTGGAAACACCATATATTTT
CDR3: CASSLGGVPGNTIYF

D: TRBD1
V: TRBV7-6
J: TRBJ2-7
size: -
DNA: TGTGCCAGCAGCCCGGACGACAGGGTACACGAGCAGTACTTC
CDR3: CASSPDDRVHEQYF

D: TRBD1
V: TRBV2
J: TRBJ1-5
size: -
DNA: TGTGCCAGCAGAGGCGGGACAGCGAGGAATAGCAATCAGCCCCAGCATTTT
CDR3: CASRGGTARNSNQPQHF

D: TRBD2
V: TRBV4-1
J: TRBJ2-2
size: -
DNA: TGCGCCAGTTACTCTGGGGGGGAGCCCACCGGGGAGCTGTTTTTT
CDR3: CASYSGGEPTGELFF

D: -
V: TRBV20-1
J: TRBJ1-2
size: -
DNA: TGCAGTGCTGATAGTAGGGGCTACACCTTC
CDR3: CSADSRGYTF

D: TRBD1
V: TRBV5-1
J: TRBJ2-3
size: -
DNA: TGCGCCAGCAGCTTGGCCGTTTGGGACAGGGCCTCAAAAATCACAGATACGCAGTATTTT
CDR3: CASSLAVWDRASKITDTQYF

D: TRBD1
V: TRBV10-3
J: TRBJ2-7
size: -
DNA: TGTGCCATCAGTGAGACAGGGGCACATTTCTACGAGCAGTACTTC
CDR3: CAISETGAHFYEQYF

D: -
V: TRBV28
J: TRBJ1-2
size: -
DNA: TGTGCCAGCTCCCTCCCGGGACCTTTTAGCTATGGCTACACCTTC
CDR3: CASSLPGPFSYGYTF

D: -
V: TRBV19
J: TRBJ1-5
size: -
DNA: TGTGCCAGTAGTAAATATGGGGACGCAAGCAGGCAGCCCCAGCATTTT
CDR3: CASSKYGDASRQPQHF

D: -
V: TRBV5-4
J: TRBJ1-2
size: -
DNA: TGTGCCAGCAGCTTGGCCCGGACAGCTAACTATGGCTACACCTTC
CDR3: CASSLARTANYGYTF

D: -
V: TRBV29-1
J: TRBJ2-3
size: -
DNA: TGCAGCGTTGAATTCCTAGTAGATACGCAGTATTTT
CDR3: CSVEFLVDTQYF

D: TRBD1
V: TRBV7-2
J: TRBJ1-5
size: -
DNA: TGTGCCAGCAGCCCGACAGGGGGCCGGCTGGGGCAGCCCCAGCATTTT
CDR3: CASSPTGGRLGQPQHF

D: -
V: TRBV19
J: TRBJ1-1
size: once
DNA: TGTGCCAGTAGTGGCTGGACGAACACTGAAGCTTTCTTT
CDR3: CASSGWTNTEAFF

D: TRBD2
V: TRBV9
J: TRBJ2-3
size: -
DNA: TGTGCCAGCAGCGTAGAGGCGGGACTAGCGGGAGGTTTAGATACGCAGTATTTT
CDR3: CASSVEAGLAGGLDTQYF

D: -
V: TRBV7-3
J: TRBJ2-1
size: -
DNA: TGTGCCAGCAGCTTAATTGGGGCGCGAACCTACAATGAGCAGTTCTTC
CDR3: CASSLIGARTYNEQFF

D: TRBD2
V: TRBV4-2
J: TRBJ2-3
size: -
DNA: TGTGCCAGCAGCCAAGTGATCAGCTTAGCGGGAGGGAGCACAGATACGCAGTATTTT
CDR3: CASSQVISLAGGSTDTQYF